This T cell receptor (beta chain) emerged from a study of OX40 agonist ivuxolimab in advanced cancers. Background for the entire study: Ivuxolimab, which targeted the costimulatory receptor OX40 (CD134), was an agonistic, fully human IgG2 monoclonal antibody. Intravenous ivuxolimab was administered to patients every 2 weeks at six dose levels: 0.01, 0.1, 0.3, 1.5, 3 and 10 mg/kg. Of the approximately 54 patients in dose escalation, 19 had hepatocellular carcinoma, some 15 had melanoma, 9 had renal cell carcinoma and 9 had head and neck cancer. A male proportion of roughly 80% and a mean age of approximately 61 years, ranging from about 23 to 79, were recorded for the dose-escalation cohort. Patients were allowed to have had prior anti-PD-1, anti-PD-L1 or anti-CTLA-4 therapy, and 30% to 40% of the dose-escalation patients had been treated with checkpoint inhibitors. Partial responses occurred in three dose-escalation patients: two with cutaneous melanoma and one with hepatocellular carcinoma. The purpose of peripheral TCRbeta sequencing was to test whether ivuxolimab changed TCR sequence diversity and led to clonal T-cell expansion. The paper covers the monotherapy dose-escalation part of the phase I ivuxolimab trial, which included N ≈ 50 patients. Study-wide findings and limitations: At doses of 0.1 to 3.0 mg/kg, clonal expansion of both CD4+ and CD8+ blood T cells was observed from baseline to week 6. Low levels of normalized T-cell clonal expansion were also shown by some nonresponding patients. The antigen specificity of the peripheral T cells that underwent clonal expansion was not determined. In the 0.1-3.0 mg/kg groups, partial responders were among the patients with the lowest normalized peripheral clonal expansion, particularly in CD8+ T cells. After ivuxolimab, expanded clones were on average more numerous among CD8+ T cells than among CD4+ T cells.

A note on this clone: Its target antigen remains unknown. No quality values exist for individual bases; no much larger clone is one base distant.

Genomic DNA was extracted from sorted cells for sequencing of the TCRbeta CDR3 region. The immunoSEQ Assay was used to sequence the TCRbeta CDR3 regions. The immuneACCESS repertoire file appears here via TCRdb, limited to in-frame rearrangements. These files lack a portion of the clones; in checked studies, under half of the deficit traces to unresolved V genes, and the cause of the others is not known. The sample table holds some 70,000 clones, of which about nine tenths were seen once. Roughly 2.7% of the sample is in the top ten clones. The germline V gene (reference sequence) specifies SGHNT as CDR1 and YYREEE as CDR2. The CDR3 holds 17 amino acids from the cysteine to the phenylalanine. The retained sequence is limited to the CDR3, 51 bases, with the frame set at the first base. Trimmed from V: 0 bases; trimmed from J: 7 bases; junction bases lacking a gene match: 8. The trial excluded patients who had a history of autoimmune disease or were on systemic immunosuppression. Peripheral blood for TCR sequencing was drawn from every dose cohort at baseline, at cycle 4 day 1 and at cycle 7 day 1. The samples were taken from a phase I, first-in-human, multicenter, open-label dose-escalation trial of ivuxolimab. Adults with locally advanced or metastatic melanoma, renal cell carcinoma, hepatocellular carcinoma or head and neck squamous cell carcinoma were enrolled in the trial. CD4+ and CD8+ T cells were sorted separately from peripheral blood before TCR sequencing.

The TCR sequence derives from an adult with an advanced solid tumor such as melanoma, head and neck, liver or kidney cancer. Sequencing used CD4+ or CD8+ T cells sorted from blood, obtained in a trial of the OX40 agonist ivuxolimab. This chain is built from TRBV5-4 and TRBJ1-6; 9 bases in between match TRBD1. The CDR3: CASSLAVSGTGNSPLHF. The sequenced DNA: TGTGCCAGCAGCTTGGCCGTATCGGGGACAGGGAATTCACCCCTCCACTTT.